The clone carrying this TCR beta chain occurred a few times. What it binds is not known. Constant-segment primers and 5'RACE yielded cDNA libraries for TCR alpha and TCR beta, each carrying sample barcodes and UMIs. TCRdb analysed the 5' RACE reads with MiXCR anew, one entry per CDR3 protein. The table includes nearly 350,000 distinct CDR3 sequences, 13% detected once. These data belong to a study of T-cell memory formation after mild COVID-19. Study-wide context: Clustering of TCRs was largely donor specific.

Study observations and caveats: Contracting CD8+ clones were enriched in EMRA, CD4+ mainly in CM and EM. The authors did not confirm SARS-CoV-2 specificity of second-wave clones peaking day 37.

This sequence originates from a man between 18 and 35 years old who had mild COVID-19 (a few samples of this study predate the infection). Cell type and time point are not known. The specimen was PBMCs or a T cell subset sorted from them (not recorded which).

CDR3 coding DNA: TGTGCCAGCAGTGAATTTGGGACGGGGAATAGCAATCAGCCCCAGCATTTT. Translating it yields CASSEFGTGNSNQPQHF. The chain couples TRBV6-1 to TRBJ1-5; a possible D gene is TRBD1 (5 bases). This CDR3 is built from 17 residues. The V gene's germline CDR1 is MNHNS and CDR2 SASEGT. Deletions cut 2 bases from V and 0 bases from J, with 14 bases between.